These 27 T cell receptor beta chains came from one sample sequenced in a study of blood T cell repertoires in COVID-19. Using immunoSEQ multiplex PCR, the repertoire was profiled, and TCRdb retains in-frame clones only, with some absent. Here the sample spans just over 75,000 clones, roughly nine tenths being singletons. Sequenced: peripheral blood. The receptors were gathered from a woman older than 75 with active or convalescent COVID-19.

The rearrangement uses TRBV7-9 and TRBJ1-2; 8 nucleotides agree with TRBD1. This CDR3 region has 14 residues. Trimming took 5 bases from V and 7 from J; bases not matched to a gene: 9. CDR1 is SEHNR and CDR2 is FQNEAQ in the germline V gene (reference sequence). The CDR3 spells CASSRTGFVGGYTF. CDR3 bases: TGTGCCAGCAGCAGGACAGGGTTCGTCGGTGGCTACACCTTC.

V and J are TRBV5-4 and TRBJ2-1; D is possibly TRBD2 (5 bases). The CDR3 spans 14 residues. Germline lookup yields CDR1 SGHNT and CDR2 YYREEE (reference sequence). V gave up 4 bases and J gave up 3 bases, with 11 bases separating them. CDR3 in amino acids: CASSGAVVYNEQFF. The CDR3 region has the DNA TGTGCCAGCAGCGGAGCGGTAGTCTACAATGAGCAGTTCTTC.

Comments on this clone: Other DNA variants within this sample encode the same CDR3. The V gene is TRBV19, the J gene TRBJ2-2; D uncertain. This CDR3 has 13 amino acids. V was shortened by 7 bases and J by 3 bases, with 9 bases between the two germline ends. CDR1 LNHDA and CDR2 SQIVND come from the germline V gene (reference sequence). CDR3 nucleotide sequence: TGTGCCAGTAACTCCCGCCACACCGGGGAGCTGTTTTTT. This encodes CASNSRHTGELFF.

The rearrangement links TRBV7-9 to TRBJ1-1, with TRBD1 as a possible D gene (5 bases). The CDR3 totals 14 residues. Germline V gene sequence: CDR1 SEHNR, CDR2 FQNEAQ (reference sequence). Between the trimmed V and J ends, which lost 1 base and 2 bases, there was a span of 8 bases. CDR3: CASSLVQGNTEAFF. DNA for the CDR3: TGTGCCAGCAGCTTAGTCCAGGGCAACACTGAAGCTTTCTTT.

This clone turned up a few times. The chain's CDR3 is CAISVREGDTEAFF. The DNA for the CDR3 is TGTGCCATCAGTGTTAGGGAAGGGGACACTGAAGCTTTCTTT. This chain connects TRBV10-3 to TRBJ1-1; D possibly corresponds to TRBD1 (5 bases). This CDR3 spans 14 amino acids. V was shortened by 4 bases and J by 3 bases, with 12 bases between the two germline ends. Germline V gives CDR1 ENHRY, CDR2 SYGVKD.

This chain links TRBV18 with TRBJ2-5; the D gene is possibly TRBD1 (5 bases). Trimming shortened V by 0 bases and J by 4 bases, and 15 bases separated the two germline ends. This CDR3 comprises 16 residues. Germline assignment: CDR1 KGHSH and CDR2 LQKENI. For the CDR3, the DNA is TGTGCCAGCTCACCACCGGCGGCAGGGCCTGGAGAGACCCAGTACTTC. Protein sequence: CASSPPAAGPGETQYF.

The chain links TRBV3-1 (or the pseudogene TRBV3-2) to TRBJ2-5, with D possibly matching TRBD1 (6 bases). V was cut by 2 bases and J by 3 bases, with 10 bases left in between. This CDR3 has 14 amino acids. CDR1 and CDR2 (germline): LGHDT, YNNKEL (reference sequence). CDR3 residues: CASSQWAGEETQYF. CDR3 in DNA: TGTGCCAGCAGCCAATGGGCAGGGGAAGAGACCCAGTACTTC.

The chain has TRBV4-1 and TRBJ1-5; 9 positions match TRBD1. From germline, CDR1 is MGHRA and CDR2 YSYEKL. Losses at the gene ends were 4 bases for V and 4 bases for J; bases not matched to a gene: 11. CDR3 size: 17 residues. Here the CDR3 reads CASSPSNRGPPNQPQHF. CDR3 coding DNA: TGCGCCAGCAGCCCTTCCAACAGGGGGCCACCGAATCAGCCCCAGCATTTT.

V is TRBV7-6 and J is TRBJ2-7; 13 bases are a match to TRBD2. The ends lost 5 bases at V and 0 bases at J; junction bases unmatched: 7. Germline V gene lookup returns CDR1 SGHVS and CDR2 FNYEAQ. This CDR3 is built from 17 residues. CDR3 coding DNA: TGTGCCAGCAGCCCCGGGACTAGCGGGGCCCACTCCTACGAGCAGTACTTC. It is translated as CASSPGTSGAHSYEQYF.

V is TRBV3-1 (or the pseudogene TRBV3-2) and J is TRBJ2-2, with TRBD2 as a possible D gene (6 bases). Looked up from germline, CDR1 is LGHDT and CDR2 is YNNKEL (reference sequence). The CDR3 extends over 16 amino acids. With 4 bases removed from V and 1 base from J, the gap between germline ends came to 13 bases. CDR3 in DNA: TGTGCCAGCAGCCGCACATCGGGACTGAACACCGGGGAGCTGTTTTTT. Encoded protein: CASSRTSGLNTGELFF.

The V call is TRBV6-5, the J call TRBJ2-5; D is ambiguous. Trimming cost V 0 bases and J 1 base, with 6 bases left between them. This CDR3 contains 14 residues. In germline, CDR1 is MNHEY, CDR2 SVGAGI. CDR3 DNA: TGTGCCAGCAGTTACTCATCGAGCCAAGAGACCCAGTACTTC. Translating it yields CASSYSSSQETQYF.

The gene calls are TRBV5-1 and TRBJ2-7; D perhaps matches TRBD1 (6 bases). The V gene lost 3 bases and the J gene lost 7 bases, with 20 bases spanning the gap. The CDR3 sequence is 15 residues long. Looked up from germline, CDR1 is SGHRS and CDR2 is YFSETQ. The chain's CDR3 is CASSSGVRRLSEQYF. The CDR3, as DNA: TGCGCCAGCAGCTCAGGGGTCAGAAGATTGAGTGAGCAGTACTTC.

This rearrangement joins TRBV19 to TRBJ2-3; 8 bases are a match to TRBD2. This CDR3 contains 15 residues. With V trimmed by 0 bases and J by 4 bases, 3 bases remained unmatched. The V gene's germline CDR1 is LNHDA and CDR2 SQIVND (reference sequence). CDR3 sequence: CASSIDRGGADTQYF. CDR3 in DNA: TGTGCCAGTAGTATAGATCGGGGGGGCGCAGATACGCAGTATTTT.

The chain uses TRBV6-5 and TRBJ2-1; D remains ambiguous. The CDR3 sequence is 13 residues long. Germline values: CDR1 MNHEY, CDR2 SVGAGI. V was pared by 4 bases and J by 8 bases, with 12 bases between. CDR3 region: CASSFALRDEQFF. The CDR3 nucleotides are TGTGCCAGCAGTTTTGCCCTCCGGGATGAGCAGTTCTTC.

The rearrangement uses TRBV7-9 and TRBJ1-5; TRBD1 aligns across 9 bases. Germline lookup yields CDR1 SEHNR and CDR2 FQNEAQ (reference sequence). The ends lost 0 bases at V and 6 bases at J; junction bases unmatched: 6. CDR3 size: 16 residues. Here the CDR3 DNA reads TGTGCCAGCAGCTTAGCGGGGACGGGACAGGGTCAGCCCCAGCATTTT. Its translation is CASSLAGTGQGQPQHF.

The V gene is TRBV7-2, the J gene TRBJ1-5, with D possibly TRBD1 on 6 matching bases. Germline lookup yields CDR1 SGHTA and CDR2 FQGNSA. This CDR3 is built from 14 residues. V was shortened by 8 bases and J by 4 bases, with 15 bases between the two germline ends. CDR3 amino acids: CASQRGYTNQPQHF. CDR3 in DNA: TGTGCCAGCCAGAGGGGGTATACAAATCAGCCCCAGCATTTT.

V is TRBV30 and J is TRBJ2-5, with D perhaps TRBD1 (6 bases). Germline-derived CDR1 and CDR2 are GTSNPN and SVGIG (reference sequence). The CDR3 loop spans 13 amino acids. Trimming removed 4 bases at V and 0 bases at J, with 9 bases between. CDR3 loop: CAWTQGYQETQYF. DNA of the CDR3: TGTGCCTGGACCCAGGGGTACCAAGAGACCCAGTACTTC.

This clone was observed a handful of times. The chain employs TRBV3-1 (or the pseudogene TRBV3-2) and TRBJ2-3; D gene unclear. V was shortened by 4 bases and J by 4 bases, with 9 bases between the two germline ends. Looked up from germline, CDR1 is LGHDT and CDR2 is YNNKEL (reference sequence). The CDR3 length is 13 residues. The CDR3 spells CASSPRSADTQYF. The CDR3 DNA is TGTGCCAGCAGCCCCCGGTCCGCAGATACGCAGTATTTT.

The V gene is TRBV7-9, the J gene TRBJ2-3; D uncertain. Germline V gives CDR1 SEHNR, CDR2 FQNEAQ (reference sequence). The CDR3 consists of 11 residues. Trimming shortened V by 1 base and J by 7 bases, and 3 bases separated the two germline ends. CDR3: CASSLGNTQYF. CDR3 sequence (DNA): TGTGCCAGCAGCTTAGGTAATACGCAGTATTTT.

The gene calls are TRBV5-1 and TRBJ2-6, with 8 bases aligning to TRBD1. Trimming cost V 0 bases and J 1 base; bases outside gene matches: 3. The germline V gene has CDR1 SGHRS and CDR2 YFSETQ. The CDR3 runs to 17 residues. The CDR3 here is CASSLGQGTSGANVLTF. CDR3 nucleotides: TGCGCCAGCAGCTTGGGACAGGGGACTTCTGGGGCCAACGTCCTGACTTTC.

The J gene is TRBJ1-3, the V gene TRBV4-3; the D is unclear. Trimming took 1 base from V and 3 from J, leaving 10 bases between them. Germline CDR1 reads LGHNA; CDR2 reads YSLEER. The CDR3 spans 15 residues. The CDR3 loop reads CASSQGSGYGNTIYF. CDR3 coding DNA: TGCGCCAGCAGCCAAGGTTCAGGCTATGGAAACACCATATATTTT.

The chain joins TRBV5-1 to TRBJ1-5; TRBD1 aligns across 10 bases. CDR1 and CDR2 from the germline V gene are SGHRS and YFSETQ. CDR3 size: 17 residues. Germline trimming cut 0 bases from V and 3 bases from J; bases unmatched to any gene: 6. The CDR3 loop is CASSLETGGRNNQPQHF. Here the CDR3 DNA reads TGCGCCAGCAGCTTGGAGACAGGGGGCCGGAACAATCAGCCCCAGCATTTT.

This clone has only a few counts. This sequence joins TRBV15 and TRBJ2-7, with 7 bases fitting TRBD2. The CDR3 loop spans 15 amino acids. V lost 1 base and J lost 2; bases outside the gene matches: 5. Germline CDR1 reads LNHNV; CDR2 reads YYDKDF (reference sequence). The CDR3 nucleotides are TGTGCCACCAGCAGAGCTACTAGCGCTACCTACGAGCAGTACTTC. The encoded protein is CATSRATSATYEQYF.

This clone was counted a single time. This rearrangement joins TRBV29-1 to TRBJ1-1; no definite D call. The V end was cut by 1 base, the J end by 1 base, with 4 bases between. Per the germline V gene, CDR1 is SQVTM and CDR2 is ANQGSEA. This CDR3 comprises 12 residues. CDR3 nucleotides: TGCAGCGTTGAAGGAGGGAACACTGAAGCTTTCTTT. Amino acid sequence: CSVEGGNTEAFF.

V gene TRBV19 combines with J gene TRBJ2-1, with 8 bases fitting TRBD2. CDR1 and CDR2 (germline): LNHDA, SQIVND (reference sequence). Trimming cost V 4 bases and J 9 bases; bases outside gene matches: 17. This CDR3 spans 17 amino acids. CDR3 sequence (DNA): TGTGCCAGTAGTACCGGGGGGGGGAGGACTGGGTGGGGTGAGCAGTTCTTC. Protein: CASSTGGGRTGWGEQFF.

The chain combines TRBV23-1 with TRBJ2-7; 9 bases align to TRBD1. TRBV23-1 is treated as an ORF (open reading frame) with a function not yet certain. The CDR3 contains 20 residues. The ends lost 0 bases at V and 2 bases at J; junction bases unmatched: 17. Written as DNA, the CDR3 is TGCGCCAGCAGTCAATCCAGGGGGGCCTCGGCGGGACAGGGTCCCTACGAGCAGTACTTC. Translating it yields CASSQSRGASAGQGPYEQYF.

The V gene is TRBV5-4, the J gene TRBJ1-2, with D perhaps TRBD1 (6 bases). Per germline, CDR1 SGHNT and CDR2 YYREEE (reference sequence). V was pared by 4 bases and J by 8 bases, with 21 bases between. The CDR3 covers 15 residues. CDR3 in DNA: TGTGCCAGCAGCCCCCTGACAGACAGGACTCGAGGCTACACCTTC. The encoded protein is CASSPLTDRTRGYTF.